The clone carrying this TCR beta chain was detected only once. Its antigen is unknown. The data were produced by immunoSEQ multiplex PCR, yet TCRdb's version contains in-frame clones alone and is incomplete. The sample shows 13,000 or so clones, roughly three quarters of them seen only once. This CDR3 spans 13 amino acids. CDR1 is SGHAT, CDR2 FQNNGV, per germline. The V end was cut by 0 bases, the J end by 8 bases, with 10 bases between. Patients all relapsed after autologous stem cell transplantation, and there was variation in brentuximab vedotin exposure. Purification of CD4+ T cells from thawed PBMCs was performed via magnetic negative selection. This entry comes from a study of PD-1 blockade in classical Hodgkin lymphoma. Study-wide results and caveats: By C4D1, diversity of CD4+ TCRs had risen significantly, whereas that of CD8+ TCRs had not. Whoever responded completely had baseline diversity much like that seen in newly diagnosed patients.

Here the sequenced sample was CD4+ T cells from blood, taken at baseline. The rearrangement uses TRBV11-2 and TRBJ1-1; D is uncertain. The receptor comes from a human donor with classical Hodgkin lymphoma. The CDR3 DNA reads as TGTGCCAGCAGCTTAGATGGTTGGGGAGAAGCTTTCTTT. Translated: CASSLDGWGEAFF.